These T cell receptor beta chains were read from a single sample in a study of blood T cell repertoires in COVID-19. Sequencing used immunoSEQ multiplex PCR; TCRdb keeps in-frame clones, though not all of them. The profile shows about 160,000 clones, around nine tenths of them singletons. The sample taken for sequencing was PBMCs or T cells enriched from blood (not recorded which). These receptors came from a woman aged 50 to 60 who had recovered from COVID-19. The CDR3 runs from the conserved cysteine through the conserved F or W. A D gene is named only where the DNA matches it firmly. Clone sizes are given selectively: once, few, many, or a class where the clone is expanded.

clone_size j_call v_call d_call cdr3_aa cdr3_nt
once TRBJ1-5 TRBV18 . CASSPGSSQPQHF TGTGCCAGCTCACCTGGGAGTTCGCAGCCCCAGCATTTT
few TRBJ2-7 TRBV30 . CAWSVLNEQYF TGTGCCTGGAGTGTACTAAACGAGCAGTACTTC
. TRBJ2-7 TRBV11-3 . CASSLWGPPYEQYF TGTGCCAGCAGCTTATGGGGCCCCCCCTACGAGCAGTACTTC
. TRBJ2-7 TRBV11-2 . CASSMRKPGDHEQYF TGTGCCAGCAGCATGCGCAAGCCGGGGGACCACGAGCAGTACTTC
. TRBJ2-7 TRBV27 . CASSFDPGSNEQYF TGTGCCAGCAGTTTTGATCCGGGGAGCAACGAGCAGTACTTC
. TRBJ1-1 TRBV15 . CATSRGDLNTEAFF TGTGCCACCAGCAGAGGAGACTTGAACACTGAAGCTTTCTTT
. TRBJ1-6 TRBV20-1 . CSAGTLGTLHF TGCAGTGCTGGGACTCTCGGTACCCTCCACTTT
. TRBJ1-4 TRBV18 . CASSGGKRATNEKLFF TGTGCCAGCTCAGGAGGGAAGAGAGCAACTAATGAAAAACTGTTTTTT
. TRBJ2-1 TRBV30 TRBD2 CAWRQASGDYNEQFF TGTGCCTGGAGACAGGCTAGCGGGGATTACAATGAGCAGTTCTTC
. TRBJ2-2 TRBV4-1 . CASSHRKIRTGMAGELFF TGCGCCAGCAGCCACCGAAAGATACGTACAGGGATGGCCGGGGAGCTGTTTTTT
. TRBJ2-3 TRBV19 TRBD2 CASSFRASGGTDTQYF TGTGCCAGTAGTTTTAGGGCTAGCGGGGGAACAGATACGCAGTATTTT
. TRBJ2-3 TRBV19 . CASQRTLYTDTQYF TGTGCCAGCCAACGGACTCTTTACACAGATACGCAGTATTTT
few TRBJ1-2 TRBV24-1 . CATSDSGTPTNYGYTF TGTGCCACCAGTGATTCCGGGACACCAACTAACTATGGCTACACCTTC
. TRBJ2-5 TRBV29-1 . CSVEWGVGQETQYF TGCAGCGTTGAATGGGGGGTGGGCCAAGAGACCCAGTACTTC
. TRBJ2-4 TRBV7-9 . CASSLAGVGINIQYF TGTGCCAGCAGCTTAGCAGGGGTCGGTATAAACATTCAGTACTTC
. TRBJ2-1 TRBV27 . CASKSAAEQFF TGTGCCAGCAAGTCGGCGGCTGAGCAGTTCTTC
few TRBJ2-3 TRBV29-1 TRBD1 CSVARQGSRTDTQYF TGCAGCGTTGCCCGACAGGGGTCCCGCACAGATACGCAGTATTTT
. TRBJ1-2 TRBV25-1 . CASSEAGGNYGYTF TGTGCCAGCAGTGAAGCAGGCGGGAACTATGGCTACACCTTC
. TRBJ2-6 TRBV7-3 TRBD1 CASSVDRAFSGANVLTF TGTGCCAGCAGCGTCGACAGGGCCTTCTCTGGGGCCAACGTCCTGACTTTC
few TRBJ1-2 TRBV9 . CASSVAGSLYGYTF TGTGCCAGCAGCGTAGCAGGCAGTCTCTATGGCTACACCTTC
. TRBJ2-3 TRBV7-2 TRBD2 CAAGSGLRTDTQYF TGTGCCGCAGGTAGCGGGCTTCGCACAGATACGCAGTATTTT
. TRBJ1-1 TRBV11-3 . CASSSTSEAFF TGTGCCAGCAGTTCTACGTCTGAAGCTTTCTTT
. TRBJ1-4 TRBV7-9 TRBD1 CASSLGRTGVNDEKLFF TGTGCCAGCAGCTTAGGCAGGACAGGGGTCAACGATGAAAAACTGTTTTTT
. TRBJ2-2 TRBV7-9 TRBD2 CASRDLTSWDTGELFF TGTGCCAGCAGGGATTTGACTAGCTGGGACACCGGGGAGCTGTTTTTT
. TRBJ2-3 TRBV7-3 TRBD2 CASSVAGARTDTQYF TGTGCCAGCAGTGTAGCGGGGGCCCGCACAGATACGCAGTATTTT
. TRBJ2-2 TRBV19 . CASTTPPGTGELFF TGTGCCAGTACAACACCCCCGGGCACCGGGGAGCTGTTTTTT